The rows below give T cell receptor beta chains drawn from one sample of a study of blood T cell repertoires in COVID-19. Assay: immunoSEQ multiplex PCR; the TCRdb copy retains only in-frame clones and omits some. Among fewer than 300,000 clones listed, about 87% were seen once. The sequencing input was PBMCs or T cells enriched from blood (not recorded which). The receptor set was obtained from a woman aged 40 to 50 with acute COVID-19. The CDR3 runs from the conserved cysteine through the conserved F or W. A D gene is named only where the DNA matches it firmly. A clone size is listed for some rows: how often the clone was seen (once, few, many), or a class if it is expanded.

v_call: TRBV5-5; clone_size: -; d_call: TRBD1; j_call: TRBJ1-6; cdr3_nt: TGTGCCAGCAGCTCAGACAGGGGGTATTCGAATTCACCCCTCCACTTT; cdr3_aa: CASSSDRGYSNSPLHF
v_call: TRBV28; clone_size: -; d_call: -; j_call: TRBJ1-3; cdr3_nt: TGTGCCAGCAGTTTGCTACTAGGGCCCGGGAGGGCGGGAAACACCATATATTTT; cdr3_aa: CASSLLLGPGRAGNTIYF
v_call: TRBV7-8; clone_size: -; d_call: -; j_call: TRBJ1-2; cdr3_nt: TGTGCCAGCAGCTCAACAGGGTCTGGCGGCTACACCTTC; cdr3_aa: CASSSTGSGGYTF
v_call: TRBV19; clone_size: -; d_call: TRBD1; j_call: TRBJ2-1; cdr3_nt: TGTGCCAGTCGGGACAGTTACAATGAGCAGTTCTTC; cdr3_aa: CASRDSYNEQFF
v_call: TRBV5-5; clone_size: -; d_call: -; j_call: TRBJ1-5; cdr3_nt: TGTGCCAGCAGCTTGACGTCCCTCTCTAGTGGCAATCAGCCCCAGCATTTT; cdr3_aa: CASSLTSLSSGNQPQHF
v_call: TRBV9; clone_size: -; d_call: -; j_call: TRBJ1-3; cdr3_nt: TGTGCCAGCAGCGTATCCCCTTTTTGGTCGAGCTCTGGAAACACCATATATTTT; cdr3_aa: CASSVSPFWSSSGNTIYF
v_call: TRBV25-1; clone_size: -; d_call: -; j_call: TRBJ2-1; cdr3_nt: TGTGCCAGCAGTAGGATAGCGGACCAATACAATGAGCAGTTCTTC; cdr3_aa: CASSRIADQYNEQFF
v_call: TRBV10-2; clone_size: -; d_call: -; j_call: TRBJ1-3; cdr3_nt: TGCGCCAGCAGTGAATATTCCAGGACTGGAAACACCATATATTTT; cdr3_aa: CASSEYSRTGNTIYF
v_call: TRBV7-2; clone_size: -; d_call: -; j_call: TRBJ2-2; cdr3_nt: TGTGCCAGCAGCCCCCCCGGGCTAGCGCCCGGGGAGCTGTTTTTT; cdr3_aa: CASSPPGLAPGELFF
v_call: TRBV4-3; clone_size: once; d_call: TRBD1; j_call: TRBJ2-6; cdr3_nt: TGCGCCAGCAGCCAACCCCGGGACAGGGGGCTCTCTGGGGCCAACGTCCTGACTTTC; cdr3_aa: CASSQPRDRGLSGANVLTF
v_call: TRBV9; clone_size: -; d_call: TRBD2; j_call: TRBJ2-1; cdr3_nt: TGTGCCAGCAGCGTATCTAGCGGGAGAGGCAATGAGCAGTTCTTC; cdr3_aa: CASSVSSGRGNEQFF
v_call: TRBV27; clone_size: -; d_call: -; j_call: TRBJ1-4; cdr3_nt: TGTGCCAGCGCCCCTCTGCCGGCGGCAGCAACTAATGAAAAACTGTTTTTT; cdr3_aa: CASAPLPAAATNEKLFF
v_call: TRBV2; clone_size: -; d_call: -; j_call: TRBJ1-4; cdr3_nt: TGTGCCAGCAGAGTTTCACAGAACAATGAAAAACTGTTTTTT; cdr3_aa: CASRVSQNNEKLFF
v_call: TRBV6-5; clone_size: -; d_call: -; j_call: TRBJ1-1; cdr3_nt: TGTGCCAGCAGTATTCTTGACAGGAACACTGAAGCTTTCTTT; cdr3_aa: CASSILDRNTEAFF
v_call: TRBV9; clone_size: -; d_call: TRBD1; j_call: TRBJ1-2; cdr3_nt: TGTGCCAGCAGCGTAGCTTTTGACAGGGAGCCTGGCTACACCTTC; cdr3_aa: CASSVAFDREPGYTF
v_call: TRBV10-1; clone_size: -; d_call: -; j_call: TRBJ2-7; cdr3_nt: TGCGCCAGCAGTGAGTCCCAGGGTTTGGCCCTCGAGCAGTACTTC; cdr3_aa: CASSESQGLALEQYF
v_call: TRBV29-1; clone_size: -; d_call: -; j_call: TRBJ1-1; cdr3_nt: TGCAGCGTTGGGAGGGGCGCGGGGGACACTGAAGCTTTCTTT; cdr3_aa: CSVGRGAGDTEAFF
v_call: TRBV11-2; clone_size: few; d_call: TRBD1; j_call: TRBJ1-1; cdr3_nt: TGTGCCAGCAGGGAGACAGGGATTGTTGTCACTGAAGCTTTCTTT; cdr3_aa: CASRETGIVVTEAFF
v_call: TRBV5-6; clone_size: -; d_call: TRBD1; j_call: TRBJ1-2; cdr3_nt: TGTGCCAGCAGCCAAGGACAGGGGATAATGGAATATGGCTACACCTTC; cdr3_aa: CASSQGQGIMEYGYTF
v_call: TRBV27; clone_size: -; d_call: -; j_call: TRBJ2-4; cdr3_nt: TGTGCCAGCAGCTTCCAAGCGGAAAACATTCAGTACTTC; cdr3_aa: CASSFQAENIQYF
v_call: TRBV5-1; clone_size: -; d_call: -; j_call: TRBJ1-2; cdr3_nt: TGCGCCAGCAGCTCCGCGGGGGTCAGGGATCCTGGCTACACCTTC; cdr3_aa: CASSSAGVRDPGYTF
v_call: TRBV12-5; clone_size: -; d_call: -; j_call: TRBJ1-1; cdr3_nt: TGTGCTAGTGCCTCCACAGGGCTTAACACTGAAGCTTTCTTT; cdr3_aa: CASASTGLNTEAFF
v_call: TRBV19; clone_size: few; d_call: TRBD1; j_call: TRBJ1-1; cdr3_nt: TGTGCCAGTACCACACGGGACAGGTTAGGAGGGGCTTTCTTT; cdr3_aa: CASTTRDRLGGAFF
v_call: TRBV5-1; clone_size: -; d_call: TRBD1; j_call: TRBJ1-1; cdr3_nt: TGCGCCAGCAGCTTGGTTGGACAGGGTAACACTGAAGCTTTCTTT; cdr3_aa: CASSLVGQGNTEAFF